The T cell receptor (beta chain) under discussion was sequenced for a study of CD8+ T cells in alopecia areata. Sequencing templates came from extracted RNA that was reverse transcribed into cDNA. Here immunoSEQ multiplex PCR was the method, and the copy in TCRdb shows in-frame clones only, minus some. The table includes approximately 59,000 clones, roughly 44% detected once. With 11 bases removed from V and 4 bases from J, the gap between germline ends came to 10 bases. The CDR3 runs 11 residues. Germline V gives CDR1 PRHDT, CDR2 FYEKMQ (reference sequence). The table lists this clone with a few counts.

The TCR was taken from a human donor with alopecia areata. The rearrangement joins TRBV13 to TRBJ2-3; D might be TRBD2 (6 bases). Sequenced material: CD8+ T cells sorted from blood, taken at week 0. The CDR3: CAGGKSDTQYF. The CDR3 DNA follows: TGTGCCGGGGGGAAGTCAGATACGCAGTATTTT.